This passage covers 3 T cell receptor beta chains from one sample sequenced in a study of tumor-infiltrating lymphocytes in primary liver carcinoma. Synthesis of TCR beta cDNA was carried out from 500 ng total RNA with a constant-region primer. A slightly modified ARM-PCR protocol with three nested multiplex PCR rounds produced these TCR beta libraries. PCR rounds one and two used TRBV1-TRBV30 forward primers with a C-beta reverse primer for approximately 10 cycles each. MiXCR, applied by TCRdb to the multiplex PCR reads, yields one record per CDR3 protein. The table lists 250,000 to 350,000 distinct CDR3 sequences, around three fifths of them singletons. Blood RNA came from unsorted whole blood; germline DNA was also extracted. The source material was peripheral blood. Source of these receptors: a woman aged 30 to 39 with primary liver carcinoma and hepatitis B virus infection.

The rearrangement uses TRBV4-1 and TRBJ1-5; D is unresolved. Trimming removed 0 bases from V and 0 bases from J, with 12 bases in between. The CDR3 is made up of 17 amino acids. Germline CDR1 MGHRA, CDR2 YSYEKL. The DNA of the CDR3 is TGCGCCAGCAGCCAAGATCAGAGAGCTAATAGCAATCAGCCCCAGCATTTT. Translated, it gives CASSQDQRANSNQPQHF.

A remark on this clonotype: A much larger clone sits a single nucleotide away, making a read error possible. V usage is TRBV12-5 and J usage is TRBJ2-1; D perhaps matches TRBD2 (5 bases). Germline loops: CDR1 LGHNT, CDR2 FRNRAP. The CDR3 sequence is 14 residues long. CDR3 bases: TGTACTAGTGGTTTGGCGGCCGGGTACAATGAGCAGTTCTTC. Translating it yields CTSGLAAGYNEQFF.

This clonotype was observed at least ten times. The chain couples TRBV11-2 to TRBJ2-7; D not resolved. There are 12 residues in the CDR3. Germline assignment: CDR1 SGHAT and CDR2 FQNNGV. Trimming removed 7 bases from V and 3 bases from J, with 10 bases in between. CDR3 in DNA: TGTGCCAGCACTTCGACCCACTACGAGCAGTACTTC. This codes for CASTSTHYEQYF.